This T cell receptor (beta chain) was observed in a study of blood T cell repertoires in COVID-19. Germline V CDR1 and CDR2: LNHDA, SQIVND (reference sequence). Trimming stripped 5 bases from V and 4 bases from J, with 21 bases between. The CDR3 is made up of 17 amino acids. Per the original data handling: Counts of nucleated cells, estimated from reference gene primer amplification, were obtained. Repertoires were generated with immunoSEQ multiplex PCR, while TCRdb's copy carries only in-frame clones and drops some. V and J calls and clone size are copied from that table; D and trimming were computed from the DNA. The table has hundreds of thousands of clones, 88% seen once.

The sequencing input was peripheral blood. This chain joins TRBV19 and TRBJ1-5, with D perhaps TRBD1 (5 bases). The TCR sequence derives from a woman aged 70-85 years with COVID-19, enrolled during active disease. CDR3 region: CASSVPGFRKINQPQHF. The CDR3 nucleotides are TGTGCCAGTAGTGTACCAGGGTTCCGCAAGATTAATCAGCCCCAGCATTTT.